The sequence of this TCR beta chain was determined in a study of CD8+ T cells in alopecia areata. In germline, CDR1 is GTSNPN, CDR2 SVGIG (reference sequence). The V segment lost 4 bases and the J segment 6 bases; nucleotides outside the gene matches: 7. The CDR3 has 13 amino acids. Extracted RNA was reverse transcribed into cDNA, the sequencing template. Assay used: immunoSEQ multiplex PCR; TCRdb lists only in-frame clones, some missing. The table shows over 100,000 clones, with approximately 49% occurring only once. This specimen consisted of CD8+ T cells sorted from blood, obtained at week 0. The sequence derives from a human donor with alopecia areata. This rearrangement joins TRBV30 to TRBJ2-7, with TRBD2 matching over 9 bases. The DNA of the CDR3 is TGTGCCTGGACTCTCGGACTAGCGTCCGAGCAGTACTTC. Translated, it gives CAWTLGLASEQYF.